Described below is a single T cell receptor beta chain sequence and its context. Anyone with autoimmune disease history or systemic immunosuppression was excluded. This sample was included in a study of OX40 agonist ivuxolimab in advanced cancers. Overall study: Dose-escalation subjects each had hepatocellular carcinoma, melanoma, renal cell or head and neck cancer. Three patients showed partial responses: one hepatocellular carcinoma and two cutaneous melanoma cases.

The CDR3 loop spans 15 amino acids. The germline V gene encodes CDR1 SGHTS and CDR2 YDEGEE. Trimming removed 0 bases at V and 4 bases at J, with 12 bases between. Sequencing used immunoSEQ multiplex PCR; TCRdb keeps in-frame clones, though not all of them. The top ten hold 0.5% to 0.7% of the sample, which has roughly 120,000 clones, 75% to 90% seen once. This sequence joins TRBV5-8 and TRBJ2-3; weak D call: TRBD1 (5 bases). The sequencing used CD4+ or CD8+ T cells sorted from blood, collected in a trial of the OX40 agonist ivuxolimab. The clonotype originates from an adult with an advanced solid tumor such as melanoma, head and neck, liver or kidney cancer. The CDR3 reads CASSLVGGAADTQYF. In DNA, the CDR3 is TGTGCCAGCAGCTTGGTAGGTGGGGCGGCAGATACGCAGTATTTT.